These 3 T cell receptor beta chains share one sample of origin, sequenced in a study of early T cells in non-severe SARS-CoV-2 infection. From the 5' RACE reads, TCRdb called clonotypes with MiXCR, one entry per CDR3 protein. This sample has around 26,000 distinct CDR3 sequences; about 4.5% occur once, and the top ten carry roughly 5.3%. Sequencing used whole blood. These receptors were taken from an adult who was a healthcare worker with PCR-confirmed SARS-CoV-2 infection or an uninfected control (not recorded which).

This clonotype has at least ten counts. CDR3 region: CATNRGQEINEQFF. For the CDR3, the DNA is TGCGCCACCAACAGGGGACAGGAGATCAATGAGCAGTTCTTC. The genes are TRBV5-1 and TRBJ2-1; 8 positions match TRBD1. J lost 6 bases, V lost 9 bases, and 11 bases had no gene match. The germline CDR1 and CDR2 sequences are SGHRS and YFSETQ. CDR3 length: 14 residues. Full variable domain (remainder filled in from reference TRBV5-1 and TRBJ2-1): KAGVTQTPRYLIKTRGQQVTLSCSPISGHRSVSWYQQTPGQGLQFLFEYFSETQRNKGNFPGRFSGRQFSNSRSEMNVSTLELGDSALYLCATNRGQEINEQFFGPGTRLTVL.

This clonotype was seen repeatedly, ten times or more. This chain links TRBV18 with TRBJ1-4, with no clear D. The V and J ends lost 6 bases and 0 bases respectively, with 17 bases between them. In germline, CDR1 is KGHSH, CDR2 LQKENI. There are 17 residues in the CDR3. The CDR3 nucleotides read TGTGCCAGCTCCCCGATGTCTACCACTGCAACTAATGAAAAACTGTTTTTT. Its translation: CASSPMSTTATNEKLFF.

This clonotype occurred many times. J is TRBJ1-2 and V is TRBV5-6, with D unresolved. V lost 2 bases, J lost 7 bases, and 15 bases lay in between. Per the germline V gene, CDR1 is SGHDT and CDR2 is YYEEEE. The CDR3 runs to 14 residues. In DNA, the CDR3 is TGTGCCAGCAGCTTACAGTCCTTTCTTTCTGGCTACACCTTC. Its protein is CASSLQSFLSGYTF.